A single sample is the source of the 29 T cell receptor beta chains below, sequenced in a study of blood T cell repertoires in COVID-19. Assay: immunoSEQ multiplex PCR; the TCRdb copy retains only in-frame clones and omits some. The repertoire includes 270,000 or so clones, roughly 86% of them detected once, and approximately 2.4% sits in the top ten. Sequences were obtained from PBMCs or T cells enriched from blood (not recorded which). These receptors originate from a young woman who had recovered from COVID-19.

J is TRBJ1-1 and V is TRBV5-6; TRBD1 aligns across 7 bases. The J segment lost 1 base and the V segment lost 4 bases, leaving 1 base of the junction unmatched. The CDR3 is 13 amino acids. Germline V gene sequence: CDR1 SGHDT, CDR2 YYEEEE. The CDR3 DNA sequence: TGTGCCAGCAGCGACAGGGCGAACACTGAAGCTTTCTTT. This sequence encodes CASSDRANTEAFF.

This rearrangement joins TRBV24-1 to TRBJ1-5; D perhaps matches TRBD1 (6 bases). The CDR3 runs 15 residues. The germline gives CDR1 KGHDR, CDR2 SFDVKD. V dropped 5 bases and J dropped 3 bases, with 13 bases sitting between them. In DNA form, the CDR3 reads TGTGCCACCAGTGGTTACAGGGTGTTCAATCAGCCCCAGCATTTT. It encodes CATSGYRVFNQPQHF.

The CDR3 loop is CASSLGRDKQSNQPQHF. In DNA form, the CDR3 reads TGTGCCAGCAGCTTAGGCCGGGACAAGCAGAGCAATCAGCCCCAGCATTTT. This sequence joins TRBV7-8 and TRBJ1-5, with D perhaps matching TRBD1 (6 bases). The CDR3 extends over 17 amino acids. The germline CDR1 and CDR2 sequences are SGHVS and FQNEAQ. V dropped 1 base and J dropped 1 base, with 14 bases sitting between them.

This chain connects TRBV21-1 to TRBJ1-2; the DNA was not used to check the table's D call, TRBD1. TRBV21-1 is a recognized pseudogene. The CDR3 has 13 residues. The CDR3 nucleotides are TGTGCCAGCAGCCACGCAGGGAACTATGGCTACACCTTC. Encoded protein: CASSHAGNYGYTF.

The chain links TRBV7-8 to TRBJ1-2; 7 bases fit TRBD1. The V gene's germline CDR1 is SGHVS and CDR2 FQNEAQ. V gave up 3 bases and J gave up 0 bases; unmatched junction bases: 7. The CDR3 is made up of 16 amino acids. The CDR3 DNA reads as TGTGCCAGCAGCTTCGGGACAGCCCTAACTAACTATGGCTACACCTTC. Protein product: CASSFGTALTNYGYTF. The variable domain in full, with the rest retrieved from reference TRBV7-8 and TRBJ1-2, is GAGVSQSPRYKVAKRGQDVALRCDPISGHVSLFWYQQALGQGPEFLTYFQNEAQLDKSGLPSDRFFAERPEGSVSTLKIQRTQQEDSAVYLCASSFGTALTNYGYTFGSGTRLTVV.

This clone was observed a handful of times. The chain's CDR3 is CASSQDFRGLGEKLFF. The CDR3 coding sequence is TGTGCCAGCAGCCAAGACTTCAGGGGGCTCGGTGAAAAACTGTTTTTT. The V gene is TRBV14, the J gene TRBJ1-4; 8 nucleotides align to TRBD1. This CDR3 spans 16 amino acids. CDR1 and CDR2 (germline): SGHDN, FVKESK. J lost 7 bases, V lost 0 bases, and 7 bases had no gene match. The variable domain in full, completed from reference TRBV14 and TRBJ1-4, reads EAGVTQFPSHSVIEKGQTVTLRCDPISGHDNLYWYRRVMGKEIKFLLHFVKESKQDESGMPNNRFLAERTGGTYSTLKVQPAELEDSGVYFCASSQDFRGLGEKLFFGSGTQLSVL.

The chain couples TRBV11-3 to TRBJ1-1, with D tentatively TRBD1 (6 bases). V dropped 5 bases and J dropped 2 bases, with 18 bases sitting between them. The germline V gene has CDR1 SGHNT and CDR2 YENEEA. The CDR3 is 16 residues long. The CDR3 bases are TGTGCCAGCAGCCCAGGCCTACTGGGGGCAAACACTGAAGCTTTCTTT. Residues: CASSPGLLGANTEAFF.

The chain links TRBV19 to TRBJ2-1; 7 bases agree with TRBD2. Germline CDR1 LNHDA, CDR2 SQIVND (reference sequence). There are 16 residues in the CDR3. V dropped 7 bases and J dropped 0; count of bases not matched to a gene: 9. The CDR3 DNA reads as TGTGCCAGTACCACTCTAGCGGCCACCTCCTACAATGAGCAGTTCTTC. Its protein product is CASTTLAATSYNEQFF.

CDR3 loop: CASSRQGSSYEQYF. CDR3 coding DNA: TGTGCCAGCAGCCGACAGGGATCCTCCTACGAGCAGTACTTC. V gene TRBV5-6 combines with J gene TRBJ2-7; 7 bases line up with TRBD1. J gave up 0 bases and V 4 bases, and 4 bases lay outside the gene matches. The CDR3 spans 14 residues. Germline assignment: CDR1 SGHDT and CDR2 YYEEEE.

The rearrangement uses TRBV28 and TRBJ1-4, with D possibly TRBD1 on 5 matching bases. Trimming removed 3 bases from V and 7 bases from J, with 18 bases in between. CDR1 is MDHEN, CDR2 SYDVKM, per germline. CDR3 length: 16 residues. CDR3 sequence: CASSFGRDLWGEKLFF. CDR3 sequence (DNA): TGTGCCAGCAGTTTCGGCAGGGATCTCTGGGGTGAAAAACTGTTTTTT.

In DNA, the CDR3 is TGTGCCAGCAGCCGGGACAGGAGCGGGGAGCTGTTTTTT. It yields the protein CASSRDRSGELFF. The rearrangement uses TRBV6-5 and TRBJ2-2, with 8 bases that match TRBD1. This CDR3 spans 13 amino acids. Unmatched junction bases numbered 4, after V lost 6 bases and J lost 7 bases. From germline, CDR1 is MNHEY and CDR2 SVGAGI.

The chain links TRBV10-3 to TRBJ2-7, with 7 bases lining up with TRBD1. Trimming took 0 bases from V and 3 from J; bases not matched to a gene: 5. Germline V gives CDR1 ENHRY, CDR2 SYGVKD. The CDR3 covers 15 residues. The CDR3 DNA is TGTGCCATCAGTGAGTCCTCGGGACAGAGCTACGAGCAGTACTTC. Amino acids: CAISESSGQSYEQYF.

The chain employs TRBV18 and TRBJ2-7; D gene ambiguous. The length of the CDR3 is 13 residues. Deletions cut 5 bases from V and 5 bases from J, with 13 bases between. From germline, CDR1 is KGHSH and CDR2 LQKENI. CDR3 in DNA: TGTGCCAGCTCATCCGGGTACGCGGACGAGCAGTACTTC. Its protein product is CASSSGYADEQYF. Full variable domain (rest looked up from reference TRBV18 and TRBJ2-7): NAGVMQNPRHLVRRRGQEARLRCSPMKGHSHVYWYRQLPEEGLKFMVYLQKENIIDESGMPKERFSAEFPKEGPSILRIQQVVRGDSAAYFCASSSGYADEQYFGPGTRLTVT.

V gene TRBV30 combines with J gene TRBJ1-2; D is uncertain. The CDR3 sequence is 14 residues long. Germline lookup yields CDR1 GTSNPN and CDR2 SVGIG (reference sequence). V was shortened by 0 bases and J by 3 bases, with 11 bases between the two germline ends. CDR3 sequence (DNA): TGTGCCTGGAGTGTACTCGGGCGGGACTATGGCTACACCTTC. Translating it yields CAWSVLGRDYGYTF.

The chain couples TRBV28 to TRBJ1-5; a weak D match, TRBD1 (6 bases). The CDR3 extends over 13 amino acids. Germline assignment: CDR1 MDHEN and CDR2 SYDVKM. Trimming cost V 6 bases and J 6 bases, with 12 bases left between them. DNA of the CDR3: TGTGCCAGCAGGCAGGGGCCCCTTCAGCCCCAGCATTTT. Translation: CASRQGPLQPQHF.

The V gene is TRBV2, the J gene TRBJ2-1, with D possibly matching TRBD1 (6 bases). Germline values: CDR1 SNHLY, CDR2 FYNNEI. This CDR3 is built from 14 residues. V dropped 8 bases and J dropped 2 bases, with 13 bases sitting between them. CDR3 sequence: CASCLRDTYNEQFF. The CDR3 nucleotides read TGTGCCAGCTGTCTCCGGGACACCTACAATGAGCAGTTCTTC.

This clone was picked up one time. This chain links TRBV2 with TRBJ2-2; 12 bases are shared with TRBD2. The J segment lost 7 bases and the V segment lost 2 bases, leaving 11 bases of the junction unmatched. Germline values: CDR1 SNHLY, CDR2 FYNNEI. The CDR3 contains 18 residues. The CDR3 DNA reads as TGTGCCAGCAGTGAAACCGGACTAGCGGGGATGATACGCGGGGAGCTGTTTTTT. Its protein product is CASSETGLAGMIRGELFF.

This chain joins TRBV7-6 and TRBJ1-1; D not resolved. The CDR3 consists of 15 residues. V lost 1 base to trimming and J lost 4 bases, with 13 bases between them. The germline CDR1 and CDR2 sequences are SGHVS and FNYEAQ. The DNA of the CDR3 is TGTGCCAGCAGCTTAGGAACTAGCTCGGCCACTGAAGCTTTCTTT. Its protein is CASSLGTSSATEAFF.

The chain has TRBV29-1 and TRBJ1-1; D perhaps matches TRBD1 (6 bases). The length of the CDR3 is 14 residues. V gave up 6 bases and J gave up 0 bases, with 14 bases separating them. Per the germline V gene, CDR1 is SQVTM and CDR2 is ANQGSEA. CDR3 coding DNA: TGCAGCGTACGCCAGACAGGTCTGAACACTGAAGCTTTCTTT. Translation: CSVRQTGLNTEAFF.

The chain uses TRBV29-1 and TRBJ2-3; the match to TRBD2 covers 7 bases. V lost 1 base and J lost 5; bases outside the gene matches: 9. The germline V gene has CDR1 SQVTM and CDR2 ANQGSEA. The CDR3 is 15 residues long. The CDR3 loop reads CSVEGRDYVEDTQYF. Here the CDR3 DNA reads TGCAGCGTTGAAGGTCGGGACTATGTGGAAGATACGCAGTATTTT.

The chain couples TRBV9 to TRBJ1-5; weak D call: TRBD1 (5 bases). The V gene lost 0 bases and the J gene lost 0 bases, with 10 bases spanning the gap. CDR3 length: 16 amino acids. Germline lookup yields CDR1 SGDLS and CDR2 YYNGEE. The CDR3: CASSVDGGYSNQPQHF. The CDR3 region has the DNA TGTGCCAGCAGCGTAGATGGGGGGTATAGCAATCAGCCCCAGCATTTT. Full variable domain (outside the CDR3, taken from reference TRBV9 and TRBJ1-5): DSGVTQTPKHLITATGQRVTLRCSPRSGDLSVYWYQQSLDQGLQFLIQYYNGEERAKGNILERFSAQQFPDLHSELNLSSLELGDSALYFCASSVDGGYSNQPQHFGDGTRLSIL.

This clone has a handful of counts. The V and J genes are TRBV5-1 and TRBJ1-2, with TRBD1 matching over 8 bases. V was pared by 4 bases and J by 3 bases, with 5 bases of the junction left unmatched. The CDR3 runs to 14 residues. CDR1 and CDR2 (germline): SGHRS, YFSETQ. The CDR3 region is CASSPGQEHYGYTF. The CDR3 coding sequence is TGCGCCAGCAGCCCGGGACAGGAACACTATGGCTACACCTTC.

For this clone: This specimen includes other DNA sequences encoding the same CDR3. The genes are TRBV12-3 or TRBV12-4 and TRBJ2-7; D perhaps matches TRBD1 (5 bases). The V end lost 2 bases, the J end lost 3 bases, and 5 bases lay between the germline ends. The CDR3 has 12 residues. The CDR3 DNA reads as TGTGCCAGCAGTTTAAGGGGCTACGAGCAGTACTTC. Protein sequence: CASSLRGYEQYF.

This sequence joins TRBV3-1 (or the pseudogene TRBV3-2) and TRBJ1-6; 7 bases match TRBD1. Germline-derived CDR1 and CDR2 are LGHDT and YNNKEL (reference sequence). This CDR3 comprises 16 residues. After removal of 4 bases from V and 9 bases from J, the junction contained 12 bases not matched to a gene. The CDR3 here is CASSRRQGGGFSPLHF. In DNA, the CDR3 is TGTGCCAGCAGCCGTAGACAGGGTGGCGGTTTTTCACCCCTCCACTTT.

The chain uses TRBV15 and TRBJ2-7, with TRBD1 matching over 10 bases. The CDR3 is made up of 15 amino acids. Per germline, CDR1 LNHNV and CDR2 YYDKDF (reference sequence). Unmatched junction bases numbered 5, after V lost 5 bases and J lost 1 base. CDR3: CATSLRTGGSYEQYF. In nucleotides, the CDR3 is TGTGCCACCAGCCTACGGACAGGGGGATCCTACGAGCAGTACTTC.

This chain connects TRBV10-3 to TRBJ2-7; 9 nucleotides agree with TRBD1. The V gene's germline CDR1 is ENHRY and CDR2 SYGVKD. The CDR3 is made up of 13 amino acids. V dropped 7 bases and J dropped 3; count of bases not matched to a gene: 4. The CDR3 nucleotides are TGTGCCATCACTGGGACAGGGATCTACGAGCAGTACTTC. Protein: CAITGTGIYEQYF.

This rearrangement joins TRBV15 to TRBJ1-2; maybe TRBD1 (5 bases). Looked up from germline, CDR1 is LNHNV and CDR2 is YYDKDF (reference sequence). V was shortened by 6 bases and J by 4 bases, with 18 bases between the two germline ends. This CDR3 region has 15 residues. The CDR3 DNA is TGTGCCACCAGGGGGGGGAATGCCATAGGCTATGGCTACACCTTC. It is translated as CATRGGNAIGYGYTF. Full variable domain (remainder filled in from reference TRBV15 and TRBJ1-2): DAMVIQNPRYQVTQFGKPVTLSCSQTLNHNVMYWYQQKSSQAPKLLFHYYDKDFNNEADTPDNFQSRRPNTSFCFLDIRSPGLGDTAMYLCATRGGNAIGYGYTFGSGTRLTVV.

The V and J genes are TRBV6-5 and TRBJ2-7; D possibly corresponds to TRBD1 (5 bases). V shed 1 base and J shed 1 base, with 8 bases lying between them. The length of the CDR3 is 14 residues. The V gene's germline CDR1 is MNHEY and CDR2 SVGAGI. The CDR3 DNA follows: TGTGCCAGCAGTTACTTTCAGGGATCCTACGAGCAGTACTTC. Translated: CASSYFQGSYEQYF.

V is TRBV5-6 and J is TRBJ1-4, with 8 bases aligning to TRBD1. V trimming: 4 bases; J trimming: 5 bases; junction bases outside the gene matches: 4. CDR1 and CDR2 from the germline V gene are SGHDT and YYEEEE. CDR3 length equals 14 residues. Written as DNA, the CDR3 is TGTGCCAGCAGCCTGGACAGGGAGAATGAAAAACTGTTTTTT. The encoded protein is CASSLDRENEKLFF.